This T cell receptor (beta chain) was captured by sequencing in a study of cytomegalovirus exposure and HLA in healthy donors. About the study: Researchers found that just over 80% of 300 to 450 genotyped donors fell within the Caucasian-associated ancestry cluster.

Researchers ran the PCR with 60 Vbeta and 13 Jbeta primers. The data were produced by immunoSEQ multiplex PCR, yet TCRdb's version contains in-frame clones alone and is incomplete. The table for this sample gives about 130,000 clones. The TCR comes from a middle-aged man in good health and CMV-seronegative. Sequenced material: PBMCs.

The CDR3 DNA follows: TGCGCCAGCAGTGACGGACAGCACTCTGGGGCCAACGTCCTGACTTTC. It codes for CASSDGQHSGANVLTF. The chain has TRBV10-1 and TRBJ2-6; perhaps TRBD1 as D (6 bases). Germline CDR1 WNHNN, CDR2 SYGVQD (reference sequence). CDR3 length: 16 residues. V lost 3 bases to trimming and J lost 0 bases, with 9 bases between them.